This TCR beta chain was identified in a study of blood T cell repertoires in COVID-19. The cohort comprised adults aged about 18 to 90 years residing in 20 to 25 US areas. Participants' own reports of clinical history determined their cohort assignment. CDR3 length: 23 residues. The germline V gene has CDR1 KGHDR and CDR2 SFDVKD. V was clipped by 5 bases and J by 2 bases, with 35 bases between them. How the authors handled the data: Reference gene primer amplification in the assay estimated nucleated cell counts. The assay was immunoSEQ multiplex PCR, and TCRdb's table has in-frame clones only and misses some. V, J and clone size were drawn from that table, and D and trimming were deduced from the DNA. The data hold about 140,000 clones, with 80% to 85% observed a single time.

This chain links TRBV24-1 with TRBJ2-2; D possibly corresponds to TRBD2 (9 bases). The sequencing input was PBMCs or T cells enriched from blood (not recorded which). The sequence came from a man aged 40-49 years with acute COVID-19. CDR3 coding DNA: TGTGCCACCAGTGTCCGTCAGGGGGCCCTAACTCCAGCGGGAGGACCAAACACCGGGGAGCTGTTTTTT. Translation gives CATSVRQGALTPAGGPNTGELFF.